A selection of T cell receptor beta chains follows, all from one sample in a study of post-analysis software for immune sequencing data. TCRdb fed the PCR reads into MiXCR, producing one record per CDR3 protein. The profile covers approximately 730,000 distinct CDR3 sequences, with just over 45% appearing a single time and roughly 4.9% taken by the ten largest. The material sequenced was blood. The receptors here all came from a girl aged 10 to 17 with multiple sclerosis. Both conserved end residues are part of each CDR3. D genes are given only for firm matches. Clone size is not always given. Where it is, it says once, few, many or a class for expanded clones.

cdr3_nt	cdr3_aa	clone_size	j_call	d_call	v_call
TGCGCCAGCAGCCAAGATTCCCAGGCTAGCGGAAGAAATGAGCAGTTCTTC	CASSQDSQASGRNEQFF	few	TRBJ2-1	TRBD2	TRBV4-1
TGTGCCAGCAGCGAGGGGGACGCAAAGGGCGGCTACACCTTC	CASSEGDAKGGYTF	.	TRBJ1-2	.	TRBV9
TGTGCCAGCAGCTTGCCTAGGTCCCTGGGAGATACGCAGTATTTT	CASSLPRSLGDTQYF	.	TRBJ2-3	.	TRBV7-2
TGTGCCAGCAGCTGGACTAGCCGGAGCTATGAGCAGTTCTTC	CASSWTSRSYEQFF	few	TRBJ2-1	TRBD2	TRBV12-3/TRBV12-4
TGCAGTGCTAGCGACCAGGGGGCGGGGGAGCAGTACTTC	CSASDQGAGEQYF	.	TRBJ2-4	.	TRBV20-1
TGCAGCGTTGTCTTAAGGGATTCAGGCCAAATTGTGGCTTTCTTT	CSVVLRDSGQIVAFF	.	TRBJ1-1	.	TRBV29-1
TGCACCAGACTATTGACAGGGCTCGGAGCTACGCAGTATTTT	CTRLLTGLGATQYF	.	TRBJ2-3	TRBD1	TRBV5-1
TGCAGTGCGAGGTCAGGGTCCTATGGCTACACCTTC	CSARSGSYGYTF	.	TRBJ1-2	.	TRBV20-1
TGTGCCAGCAGTTCGACGACAGGGTCGGCCAAAAACATTCAGTACTTC	CASSSTTGSAKNIQYF	few	TRBJ2-4	TRBD1	TRBV28
TGTGCCAGCAGTTTCCAGGACAACACTGAAGCTTTCTTT	CASSFQDNTEAFF	.	TRBJ1-1	.	TRBV6-5
TGCAGCGCCATAGGGGCAGGTCTGAATACAGATACGCAGTATTTT	CSAIGAGLNTDTQYF	.	TRBJ2-3	.	TRBV29-1
TGTGCCAGCAGCAACACTGGACAGGCTTCCAAGTACTTC	CASSNTGQASKYF	.	TRBJ2-5	TRBD1	TRBV3-1
TGTGCCAGCAGCCACTCCAGGGGAGTGGGTGAGCAGTACTTC	CASSHSRGVGEQYF	.	TRBJ2-5	.	TRBV14
TGCGCCAGCAGCTTGGGACCCTTAGCGGGCGTACACAATGAGCAGTTCTTC	CASSLGPLAGVHNEQFF	few	TRBJ2-1	TRBD2	TRBV5-1
TGCGCCAGCAGCTTGTCTAGCGGGAGGCCGACGCAACCTGAGCAGTTCTTC	CASSLSSGRPTQPEQFF	.	TRBJ2-1	TRBD2	TRBV5-1
TGCGCCAGCAGCTTCAGCGGGAGGGCCACGGGCATTCAGTACTTC	CASSFSGRATGIQYF	.	TRBJ2-4	TRBD2	TRBV5-1
TGTGCCACCAGTGATCCCGAGGGACTAGCGGGAGTAGAGACCCAGTACTTC	CATSDPEGLAGVETQYF	once	TRBJ2-5	TRBD2	TRBV24-1
TGTGCCAGCAGCCAAGAGGCGGGAGGGTTTGATACGCAGTATTTT	CASSQEAGGFDTQYF	.	TRBJ2-3	TRBD2	TRBV3-1
TGTGCCAGCAGTGACAGGGGCGATTCACCCCTCCACTTT	CASSDRGDSPLHF	few	TRBJ1-6	.	TRBV2
TGTGCCAGCAGCAAAGGACGACAGGGAAATGGCTACACCTTC	CASSKGRQGNGYTF	.	TRBJ1-2	.	TRBV21-1
TGTGCCAGCAGGGGGCAGATAGAAGAGACCCAGTACTTC	CASRGQIEETQYF	.	TRBJ2-5	.	TRBV7-8
TGTGCGGTTTGGGGCCTAGCGGACAATGAGCAGTTCTTC	CAVWGLADNEQFF	.	TRBJ2-1	TRBD2	TRBV28
TGTGCCAGCAAAGGGGGTGTGAGTCAGCCCCAGCATTTT	CASKGGVSQPQHF	.	TRBJ1-5	.	TRBV27